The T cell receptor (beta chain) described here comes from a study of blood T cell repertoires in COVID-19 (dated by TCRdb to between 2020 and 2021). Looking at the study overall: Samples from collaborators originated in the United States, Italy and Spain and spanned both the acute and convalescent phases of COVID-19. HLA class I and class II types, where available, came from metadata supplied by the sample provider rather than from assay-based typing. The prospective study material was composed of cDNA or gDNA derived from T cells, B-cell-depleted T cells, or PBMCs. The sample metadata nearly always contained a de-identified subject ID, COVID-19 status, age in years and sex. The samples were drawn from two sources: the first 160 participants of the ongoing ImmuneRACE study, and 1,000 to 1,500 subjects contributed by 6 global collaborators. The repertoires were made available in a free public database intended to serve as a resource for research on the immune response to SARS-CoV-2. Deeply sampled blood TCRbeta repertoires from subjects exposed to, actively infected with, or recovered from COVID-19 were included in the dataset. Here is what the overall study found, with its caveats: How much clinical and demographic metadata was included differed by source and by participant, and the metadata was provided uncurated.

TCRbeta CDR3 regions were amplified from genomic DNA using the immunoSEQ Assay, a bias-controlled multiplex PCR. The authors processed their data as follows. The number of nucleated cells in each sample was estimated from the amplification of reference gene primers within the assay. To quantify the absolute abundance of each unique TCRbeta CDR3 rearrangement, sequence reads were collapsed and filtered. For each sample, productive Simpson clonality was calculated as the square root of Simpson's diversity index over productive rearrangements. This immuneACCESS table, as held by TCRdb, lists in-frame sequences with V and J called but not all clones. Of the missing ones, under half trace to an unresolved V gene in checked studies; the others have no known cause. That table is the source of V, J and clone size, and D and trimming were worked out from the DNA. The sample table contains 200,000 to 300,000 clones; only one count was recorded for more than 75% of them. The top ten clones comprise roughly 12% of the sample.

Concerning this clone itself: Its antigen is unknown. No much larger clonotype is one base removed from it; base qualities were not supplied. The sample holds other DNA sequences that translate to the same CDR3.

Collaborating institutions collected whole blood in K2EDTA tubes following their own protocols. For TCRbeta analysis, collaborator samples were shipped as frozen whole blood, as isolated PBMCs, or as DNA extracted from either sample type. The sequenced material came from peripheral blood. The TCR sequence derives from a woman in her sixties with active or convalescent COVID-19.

The DNA is as follows: TGTGCCAGCAGCCTAGACAGGGGCGAAAAACTGTTTTTT. Its translation reads: CASSLDRGEKLFF. The V and J genes are TRBV7-3 and TRBJ1-4, with 8 bases matching TRBD1. After removal of 5 bases from V and 8 bases from J, the junction retains 4 bases not matched to a gene. CDR1 SGHTA and CDR2 FQGTGA are derived from the germline V gene. Measured from the cysteine to the phenylalanine, the CDR3 is 13 residues long. Just CDR3 DNA is preserved here, 39 bases in frame from base 1.